The clone carrying this TCR beta chain was found many times. Its antigen is currently unknown. This entry is derived from a study of T-cell memory formation after mild COVID-19. In the study overall: Clustering of TCRs was largely donor specific.

The CDR3 contains 15 residues. Trimming pared 0 bases from V and 5 bases from J, leaving 11 bases between. Germline V gene data show CDR1 as SGHKS and CDR2 as YYEKEE (reference sequence). TCRdb itself ran the 5' RACE reads through MiXCR, one entry per CDR3 protein. This sample carries roughly 580,000 distinct CDR3 sequences, under 20% of them seen once, and the ten largest clones take about 11%. General study results and limits: Contracting CD8+ clones were enriched in EMRA, CD4+ mainly in CM and EM.

This receptor was taken from an adult woman who had mild COVID-19 (a few samples of this study predate the infection). Cell type and time point are not known. The sequenced sample was PBMCs or a T cell subset sorted from them (not recorded which). J is TRBJ2-2 and V is TRBV5-5, with D possibly being TRBD1 (7 bases). The CDR3 spells CASSLAGGRTGELFF. CDR3 nucleotide sequence: TGTGCCAGCAGCTTGGCAGGGGGGAGGACCGGGGAGCTGTTTTTT.